The 26 T cell receptor beta chains below come from one sample, sequenced in a study of shared clonotypes between healthy human individuals. Generated by immunoSEQ multiplex PCR, the TCRdb table keeps only in-frame clones and is missing some. The data show roughly 2.5 million clones, around nine tenths seen once. Sample: naive CD4+ T cells sorted from blood. Described subset: CD45RA+ positively selected. These receptors all come from a man between 18 and 29 years old in good health.

This clone was observed once. This chain uses TRBV6-1 with TRBJ1-1; 9 bases are a match to TRBD1. The V gene end was trimmed by 8 bases and the J gene end by 1 base; junction bases not matched to a gene: 8. Germline V CDR1 and CDR2: MNHNS, SASEGT. CDR3 length equals 15 residues. The CDR3 sequence: CASREPGQGNTEAFF. In DNA, the CDR3 is TGTGCCAGCCGGGAACCGGGACAGGGGAACACTGAAGCTTTCTTT.

A remark on this clone: Other nucleotide sequences from this sample produce the same CDR3. This chain links TRBV6-5 with TRBJ1-5; no definite D call. Trimming shortened V by 5 bases and J by 0 bases, and 8 bases separated the two germline ends. The CDR3 contains 14 residues. In germline, CDR1 is MNHEY, CDR2 SVGAGI. The CDR3 DNA follows: TGTGCCAGCAGTGAGACGTATAGCAATCAGCCCCAGCATTTT. Translating it yields CASSETYSNQPQHF.

This chain connects TRBV6-5 to TRBJ2-3, with a possible D match to TRBD2 (6 bases). The germline V and J ends were trimmed by 6 bases and 4 bases, with 14 bases remaining between them. Germline CDR1 and CDR2: MNHEY and SVGAGI. This CDR3 spans 14 amino acids. The CDR3 loop is CASRTAGGPDTQYF. CDR3 nucleotides: TGTGCCAGCAGAACAGCTGGAGGGCCAGATACGCAGTATTTT.

The rearrangement links TRBV6-1 to TRBJ1-3; D ambiguous. V shed 2 bases and J shed 4 bases, with 9 bases lying between them. Germline CDR1 and CDR2: MNHNS and SASEGT. The CDR3 runs 14 residues. CDR3 nucleotides: TGTGCCAGCAGTGAACAGTGGGCAGGAAACACCATATATTTT. Translation: CASSEQWAGNTIYF.

As concerns this clone: Within the sample, other DNA sequences also encode this same CDR3. The chain joins TRBV10-3 to TRBJ1-2; D gene ambiguous. V lost 3 bases and J 3 bases, leaving 8 bases between the germline ends. The CDR3 has 13 amino acids. Germline values: CDR1 ENHRY, CDR2 SYGVKD. This chain's CDR3 is CAISDSPDYGYTF. The CDR3 DNA reads TGTGCCATCAGTGACAGCCCTGACTATGGCTACACCTTC.

In regard to this clone: At one end the junction does not follow the germline gene, possibly because of a read error. The chain is built from TRBV7-2 and TRBJ2-7; 10 nucleotides line up with TRBD2. This CDR3 has 12 residues. Germline V gives CDR1 SGHTA, CDR2 FQGNSA. The CDR3 loop reads CASSLAGAGQYF. CDR3 in DNA: TGTGCCAGCAGCCTAGCGGGAGCGGGGCAGTACTTC.

This chain joins TRBV27 and TRBJ2-5, with D unclear. The CDR3 extends over 13 amino acids. The germline V gene encodes CDR1 MNHEY and CDR2 SMNVEV (reference sequence). V lost 2 bases to trimming and J lost 5 bases, with 9 bases between them. The CDR3 DNA reads TGTGCCAGCAGTTTAACTCCCGGCGAGACCCAGTACTTC. Amino acids: CASSLTPGETQYF.

The V call is TRBV10-3, the J call TRBJ2-1, with 8 positions matching TRBD2. Germline V lookup: CDR1 ENHRY, CDR2 SYGVKD. CDR3 size: 17 residues. The V gene end was trimmed by 2 bases and the J gene end by 6 bases; junction bases not matched to a gene: 12. CDR3 sequence reads: CAISEGPLIAGFNEQFF. CDR3 DNA sequence: TGTGCCATCAGTGAGGGCCCCCTAATAGCGGGGTTCAATGAGCAGTTCTTC.

V usage is TRBV7-2 and J usage is TRBJ1-2; 7 positions agree with TRBD1. V shed 6 bases and J 5 bases; nucleotides not matched to a gene: 6. The CDR3 consists of 13 residues. CDR1 is SGHTA and CDR2 is FQGNSA in the germline V gene. CDR3 DNA: TGTGCCAGCAGGGGGGGACAGCAGTATGGCTACACCTTC. Its translation is CASRGGQQYGYTF.

V and J are TRBV19 and TRBJ2-1; TRBD1 might be the D (6 bases). V was clipped by 0 bases and J by 9 bases, with 12 bases between them. From germline, CDR1 is LNHDA and CDR2 SQIVND (reference sequence). The CDR3 has 14 residues. The CDR3 loop is CASSIEVGGFEQFF. CDR3 sequence (DNA): TGTGCCAGTAGTATAGAAGTAGGGGGTTTTGAGCAGTTCTTC. The variable domain in full, completed from reference TRBV19 and TRBJ2-1, reads DGGITQSPKYLFRKEGQNVTLSCEQNLNHDAMYWYRQDPGQGLRLIYYSQIVNDFQKGDIAEGYSVSREKKESFPLTVTSAQKNPTAFYLCASSIEVGGFEQFFGPGTRLTVL.

This chain connects TRBV18 to TRBJ2-1; TRBD1 is a possible D gene (6 bases). Germline V gives CDR1 KGHSH, CDR2 LQKENI. This CDR3 contains 15 residues. V lost 3 bases to trimming and J lost 5 bases, with 14 bases between them. Here the CDR3 reads CASSPQNGDNNEQFF. Written as DNA, the CDR3 is TGTGCCAGCTCACCGCAAAATGGGGACAACAATGAGCAGTTCTTC. The complete variable domain, with remaining parts taken from reference TRBV18 and TRBJ2-1, reads NAGVMQNPRHLVRRRGQEARLRCSPMKGHSHVYWYRQLPEEGLKFMVYLQKENIIDESGMPKERFSAEFPKEGPSILRIQQVVRGDSAAYFCASSPQNGDNNEQFFGPGTRLTVL.

A note on this clone: Other DNA sequences in the same sample also yield this CDR3. V usage is TRBV18 and J usage is TRBJ2-2; D could derive from TRBD1 or TRBD2 (5 bases each). The V end was cut by 3 bases, the J end by 0 bases, with 11 bases between. CDR1 and CDR2 from the germline V gene are KGHSH and LQKENI. The CDR3 loop spans 16 amino acids. The chain's CDR3 is CASSPRGAANTGELFF. In nucleotides, the CDR3 is TGTGCCAGCTCACCGAGGGGAGCCGCGAACACCGGGGAGCTGTTTTTT.

The chain has TRBV28 and TRBJ1-2, with D unresolved. Germline values: CDR1 MDHEN, CDR2 SYDVKM. This CDR3 contains 15 residues. Deletions cut 2 bases from V and 1 base from J, with 11 bases between. CDR3 in DNA: TGTGCCAGCAGTTTACTCCGGACGGGTAACTATGGCTACACCTTC. This translates into CASSLLRTGNYGYTF.

The chain combines TRBV9 with TRBJ2-3; 13 bases line up with TRBD2. The V and J ends lost 0 bases and 2 bases, in that order; junction bases with no gene match: 6. This CDR3 is 18 amino acids long. The V gene's germline CDR1 is SGDLS and CDR2 YYNGEE. The CDR3 is CASSVGLAGGLITDTQYF. Written as DNA, the CDR3 is TGTGCCAGCAGCGTAGGACTAGCGGGAGGCCTTATCACAGATACGCAGTATTTT.

The chain recombines TRBV11-2 with TRBJ2-2; tentative D call: TRBD1 (6 bases). The V end lost 3 bases, the J end lost 0 bases, and 14 bases lay between the germline ends. The germline V gene has CDR1 SGHAT and CDR2 FQNNGV. CDR3 size: 17 residues. CDR3 coding DNA: TGTGCCAGCAGCTTTTCCCCACGGACAGCGAACACCGGGGAGCTGTTTTTT. The encoded protein is CASSFSPRTANTGELFF.

CDR3 loop: CASSPTTGTKTNYGYTF. DNA for the CDR3: TGTGCCAGTAGTCCAACCACCGGGACAAAAACGAACTATGGCTACACCTTC. The chain employs TRBV19 and TRBJ1-2; D possibly corresponds to TRBD1 (6 bases). This CDR3 is 17 amino acids long. The V gene lost 5 bases and the J gene lost 2 bases, with 21 bases spanning the gap. Germline V lookup: CDR1 LNHDA, CDR2 SQIVND (reference sequence).

The genes are TRBV28 and TRBJ2-6; D is unclear. CDR1 and CDR2 (germline): MDHEN, SYDVKM. The CDR3 is made up of 14 amino acids. Deletions cut 2 bases from V and 2 bases from J, with 4 bases between. The DNA of the CDR3 is TGTGCCAGCAGTTTAGCGGCTGGGGCCAACGTCCTGACTTTC. It is translated as CASSLAAGANVLTF.

The CDR3 DNA sequence: TGTGCCAGCAGAAATCCAGGTCTGAAGAACACCGGGGAGCTGTTTTTT. It translates to CASRNPGLKNTGELFF. The chain uses TRBV7-2 and TRBJ2-2; D uncertain. The CDR3 runs to 16 residues. The V gene lost 6 bases and the J gene lost 1 base, with 15 bases spanning the gap. CDR1 is SGHTA, CDR2 FQGNSA, per germline.

The rearrangement uses TRBV2 and TRBJ1-6; D might be TRBD1 (6 bases). The germline CDR1 and CDR2 sequences are SNHLY and FYNNEI. The V gene lost 4 bases and the J gene lost 5 bases, with 9 bases spanning the gap. CDR3 length equals 14 residues. CDR3 coding DNA: TGTGCCAGCAGTGCACAGGGAAATAATTCACCCCTCCACTTT. Translation gives CASSAQGNNSPLHF.

The rearrangement joins TRBV15 to TRBJ2-7; D gene unclear. The CDR3 sequence is 15 residues long. Germline CDR1 reads LNHNV; CDR2 reads YYDKDF (reference sequence). The V end was cut by 1 base, the J end by 5 bases, with 15 bases between. Written as DNA, the CDR3 is TGTGCCACCAGCAGAGCCTCCGCGCACGAGGACGAGCAGTACTTC. Translation: CATSRASAHEDEQYF.

This chain joins TRBV7-2 and TRBJ2-7; TRBD2 aligns across 10 bases. CDR3 length equals 18 residues. In germline, CDR1 is SGHTA, CDR2 FQGNSA. V lost 5 bases to trimming and J lost 5 bases; unmatched junction nucleotides: 18. The CDR3 is CASSPDGASGRSGHEQYF. In DNA, the CDR3 is TGTGCCAGCAGCCCAGATGGGGCTAGCGGGAGATCCGGCCACGAGCAGTACTTC.

In DNA, the CDR3 is TGCGCCAGCAGCTTGGGTGGGACTAGCGCCTTCTACGAGCAGTACTTC. It encodes CASSLGGTSAFYEQYF. This sequence joins TRBV5-1 and TRBJ2-7, with 10 bases identical to TRBD2. V lost 0 bases to trimming and J lost 3 bases; unmatched junction nucleotides: 6. This CDR3 is 16 amino acids long. Germline V gene lookup returns CDR1 SGHRS and CDR2 YFSETQ.

This chain's CDR3 is CASSLDGRGREEQFF. Written as DNA, the CDR3 is TGTGCCAGCAGCTTAGATGGGAGAGGACGGGAAGAGCAGTTCTTC. The chain is built from TRBV11-2 and TRBJ2-1, with a possible D match to TRBD2 (5 bases). Germline V gene sequence: CDR1 SGHAT, CDR2 FQNNGV. Trimming took off 0 bases at V and 10 bases at J, with 16 bases between the two ends. The CDR3 is 15 residues long.

In its sample, this clone was seen once. In DNA, the CDR3 is TGCAGCGTCACCGGACTAGCGGGGGAAGATACGCAGTATTTT. Its protein product is CSVTGLAGEDTQYF. The chain couples TRBV29-1 to TRBJ2-3; 13 nucleotides align to TRBD2. The germline V gene encodes CDR1 SQVTM and CDR2 ANQGSEA. The trim removed 6 bases at V and 5 bases at J, leaving 5 bases unmatched. CDR3 size: 14 residues.

The chain links TRBV6-5 to TRBJ1-5, with a weak D call TRBD1 (5 bases). Germline V gene sequence: CDR1 MNHEY, CDR2 SVGAGI. The CDR3 covers 16 residues. The germline V and J ends were trimmed by 0 bases and 0 bases, with 9 bases remaining between them. DNA of the CDR3: TGTGCCAGCAGTTACTCGGGGCCTAATAGCAATCAGCCCCAGCATTTT. This gives the protein CASSYSGPNSNQPQHF.

This clone has only one observation. The CDR3 bases are TGTGCCAGCTCAAGGGACAGGGCTGGAAACACCATATATTTT. Translation: CASSRDRAGNTIYF. This chain connects TRBV18 to TRBJ1-3, with 9 bases matching TRBD1. CDR3 length: 14 residues. Germline trimming cut 5 bases from V and 2 bases from J; bases unmatched to any gene: 1. The germline gives CDR1 KGHSH, CDR2 LQKENI.